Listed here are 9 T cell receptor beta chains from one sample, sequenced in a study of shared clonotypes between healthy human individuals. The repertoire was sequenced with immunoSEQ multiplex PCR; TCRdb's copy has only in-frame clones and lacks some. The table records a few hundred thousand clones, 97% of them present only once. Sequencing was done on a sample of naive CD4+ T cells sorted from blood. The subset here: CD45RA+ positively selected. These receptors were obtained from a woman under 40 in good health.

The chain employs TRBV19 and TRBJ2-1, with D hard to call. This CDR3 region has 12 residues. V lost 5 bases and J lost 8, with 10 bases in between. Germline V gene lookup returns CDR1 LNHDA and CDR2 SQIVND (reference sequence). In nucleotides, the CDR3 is TGTGCCAGTAGTCTTCAATGGGATGAGCAGTTCTTC. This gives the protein CASSLQWDEQFF.

The CDR3 DNA is TGCGTCCCAGGGCGGGTTGCAGGGAGGGTCTTCCCAACTAATGAAAAACTGTTTTTT. It codes for CVPGRVAGRVFPTNEKLFF. The chain uses TRBV4-1 and TRBJ1-4; maybe TRBD1 (5 bases). In germline, CDR1 is MGHRA, CDR2 YSYEKL. This CDR3 is built from 19 residues.

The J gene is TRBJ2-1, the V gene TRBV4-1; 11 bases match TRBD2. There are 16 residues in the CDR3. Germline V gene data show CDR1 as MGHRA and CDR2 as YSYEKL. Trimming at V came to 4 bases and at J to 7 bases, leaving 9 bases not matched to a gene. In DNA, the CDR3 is TGCGCCAGCAGCCGGCAACTAGCGGGAGTCGGGAATGAGCAGTTCTTC. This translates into CASSRQLAGVGNEQFF.

This chain's CDR3 is CASTGRGYPGNTIYF. As DNA, the CDR3 is TGTGCCAGCACTGGCAGGGGGTACCCTGGAAACACCATATATTTT. The chain links TRBV6-1 to TRBJ1-3; 7 positions match TRBD1. CDR1 is MNHNS, CDR2 SASEGT, per germline. Trimming cost V 7 bases and J 2 bases; bases outside gene matches: 8. This CDR3 region has 15 residues.

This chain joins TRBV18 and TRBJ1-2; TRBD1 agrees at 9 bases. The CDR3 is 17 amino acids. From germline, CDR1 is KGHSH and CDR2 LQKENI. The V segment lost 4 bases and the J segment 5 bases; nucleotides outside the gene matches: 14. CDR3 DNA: TGTGCCAGCTCACAAACAATCACCCCGGGACAGGGTTATGGCTACACCTTC. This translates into CASSQTITPGQGYGYTF.

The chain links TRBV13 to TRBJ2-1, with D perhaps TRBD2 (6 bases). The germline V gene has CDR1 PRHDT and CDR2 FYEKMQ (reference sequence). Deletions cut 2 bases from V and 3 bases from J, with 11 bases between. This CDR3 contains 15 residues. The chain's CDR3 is CASSLRSRDYNEQFF. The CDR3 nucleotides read TGTGCCAGCAGCTTAAGGTCGCGGGACTACAATGAGCAGTTCTTC.

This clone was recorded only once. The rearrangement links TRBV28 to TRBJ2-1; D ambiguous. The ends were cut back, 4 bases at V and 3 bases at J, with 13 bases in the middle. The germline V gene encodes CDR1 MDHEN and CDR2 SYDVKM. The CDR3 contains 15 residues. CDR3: CASSSPARIYNEQFF. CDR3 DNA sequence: TGTGCCAGCAGTTCCCCAGCGAGAATCTACAATGAGCAGTTCTTC.

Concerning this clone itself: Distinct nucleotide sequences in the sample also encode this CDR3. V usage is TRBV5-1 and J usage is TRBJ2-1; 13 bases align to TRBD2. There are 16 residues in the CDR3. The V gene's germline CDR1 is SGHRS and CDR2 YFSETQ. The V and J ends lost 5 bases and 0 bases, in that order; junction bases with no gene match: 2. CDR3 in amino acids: CASSWTSGSSYNEQFF. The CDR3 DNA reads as TGCGCCAGCAGTTGGACTAGCGGGAGCTCCTACAATGAGCAGTTCTTC.

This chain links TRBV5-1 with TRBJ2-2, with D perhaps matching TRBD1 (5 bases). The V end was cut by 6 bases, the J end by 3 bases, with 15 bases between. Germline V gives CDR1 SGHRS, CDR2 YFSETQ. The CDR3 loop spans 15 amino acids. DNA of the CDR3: TGCGCCAGCACCCCCCTCCCAGGGCACACCGGGGAGCTGTTTTTT. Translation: CASTPLPGHTGELFF.